These 9 T cell receptor beta chains were sequenced from one sample in a study of CD8+ T cells in alopecia areata. Treatment defined: oral pan-JAK inhibitor, 5-10 mg twice daily. Sequencing relied on a cDNA template that was reverse transcribed from extracted RNA. Assay used: immunoSEQ multiplex PCR; TCRdb lists only in-frame clones, some missing. The data show under 250,000 clones, with more than 55% seen just once and 1.2% held by the top ten. The sequenced sample was CD4+ T cells sorted from blood, obtained at approximately week 42, from a patient treated with tofacitinib. The receptors here all came from a human donor with alopecia areata.

This clone was detected ten times or more. The rearrangement uses TRBV19 and TRBJ2-1, with a possible D match to TRBD2 (5 bases). The V end lost 7 bases, the J end lost 6 bases, and 16 bases lay between the germline ends. This CDR3 is 14 amino acids long. CDR1 LNHDA and CDR2 SQIVND come from the germline V gene (reference sequence). The CDR3 protein is CASNPKLGFNEQFF. The CDR3 DNA sequence: TGTGCCAGTAATCCGAAACTAGGATTCAATGAGCAGTTCTTC.

The gene calls are TRBV5-1 and TRBJ2-3; perhaps TRBD2 as D (5 bases). The germline V gene has CDR1 SGHRS and CDR2 YFSETQ. V gave up 7 bases and J gave up 7 bases, with 13 bases separating them. The CDR3 is made up of 12 amino acids. DNA of the CDR3: TGCGCCAGCGGCAAAGAGGGTAATACGCAGTATTTT. It is translated as CASGKEGNTQYF.

J is TRBJ2-1 and V is TRBV29-1; the match to TRBD1 covers 8 bases. The CDR3 consists of 13 residues. Germline V gives CDR1 SQVTM, CDR2 ANQGSEA. CDR3 in DNA: TGCACCGGGGACAGGCAGGTGAACGATGAGCAGTTCTTC. Protein sequence: CTGDRQVNDEQFF.

The rearrangement uses TRBV30 and TRBJ2-7; 11 bases line up with TRBD2. Trimming cost V 4 bases and J 7 bases; bases outside gene matches: 6. This CDR3 comprises 13 residues. Germline V gives CDR1 GTSNPN, CDR2 SVGIG (reference sequence). The CDR3 DNA sequence: TGTGCCTGGAACCCTGGGACTAGCGGTGAGCAGTACTTC. This codes for CAWNPGTSGEQYF. Variable domain in full (rest from reference TRBV30 and TRBJ2-7): SQTIHQWPATLVQPVGSPLSLECTVEGTSNPNLYWYRQAAGRGLQLLFYSVGIGQISSEVPQNLSASRPQDRQFILSSKKLLLSDSGFYLCAWNPGTSGEQYFGPGTRLTVT.

This chain connects TRBV25-1 to TRBJ2-2, with D unresolved. Per germline, CDR1 MGHDK and CDR2 SYGVNS. The germline V and J ends were trimmed by 4 bases and 1 base, with 7 bases remaining between them. The CDR3 extends over 14 amino acids. The DNA for the CDR3 is TGTGCCAGCAGTGCCATGATGAACACCGGGGAGCTGTTTTTT. It codes for CASSAMMNTGELFF.

This chain connects TRBV29-1 to TRBJ2-5; D is perhaps TRBD1 (6 bases). Looked up from germline, CDR1 is SQVTM and CDR2 is ANQGSEA. V was clipped by 6 bases and J by 0 bases, with 17 bases between them. The CDR3 totals 15 residues. CDR3 sequence: CSVQGGQPNQETQYF. As DNA, the CDR3 is TGCAGCGTCCAAGGAGGACAGCCGAACCAAGAGACCCAGTACTTC. Combining the CDR3 with reference TRBV29-1 and TRBJ2-5 gives the whole variable domain SAVISQKPSRDICQRGTSLTIQCQVDSQVTMMFWYRQQPGQSLTLIATANQGSEATYESGFVIDKFPISRPNLTFSTLTVSNMSPEDSSIYLCSVQGGQPNQETQYFGPGTRLLVL.

CDR3 sequence reads: CASSQRLAGSTDTQYF. The CDR3 DNA reads as TGCGCCAGCAGCCAAAGACTAGCGGGGAGCACAGATACGCAGTATTTT. The chain uses TRBV4-3 and TRBJ2-3; 11 nucleotides agree with TRBD2. V shed 2 bases and J 0 bases; nucleotides not matched to a gene: 1. The CDR3 totals 16 residues. CDR1 is LGHNA, CDR2 YSLEER, per germline.

V is TRBV23-1 and J is TRBJ1-5; 10 bases are shared with TRBD1. TRBV23-1 falls under the ORF class, with uncertain function. The CDR3 loop spans 22 amino acids. With 2 bases clipped from V and 7 bases from J, the junction kept 26 bases outside the gene matches. The chain's CDR3 is CASSQGMPGPTGTGDSGQPQHF. The CDR3 region has the DNA TGCGCCAGCAGTCAAGGGATGCCCGGCCCCACCGGGACAGGGGATTCGGGGCAGCCCCAGCATTTT.

The chain employs TRBV29-1 and TRBJ2-1; 10 nucleotides match TRBD2. The CDR3 has 13 amino acids. V lost 2 bases and J lost 6; bases outside the gene matches: 1. The germline V gene has CDR1 SQVTM and CDR2 ANQGSEA. CDR3 residues: CSVESGGANEQFF. CDR3 DNA: TGCAGCGTTGAAAGCGGGGGGGCCAATGAGCAGTTCTTC.